Below are 9 T cell receptor beta chains sequenced from a single sample in a study of T-cell reconstitution after alpha-beta-depleted transplantation in children. Unique molecular identifiers were incorporated into the prepared TCRbeta library. TCRdb processed the PCR reads anew with MiXCR; each CDR3 protein has one entry. The table includes some 280,000 distinct CDR3 sequences, about 10% detected once. The sequencing used PBMCs from the stem cell graft donor, collected from the stem cell graft. These receptors all come from a human donor who donated a stem cell graft to a child with SCID.

V gene TRBV4-2 combines with J gene TRBJ2-5; tentative D call: TRBD2 (7 bases). V lost 4 bases and J 0 bases, leaving 18 bases between the germline ends. Germline V gene data show CDR1 as LGHNA and CDR2 as YNFKEQ. There are 17 residues in the CDR3. As DNA, the CDR3 is TGTGCCAGCAGCCCGGTCGGCGGGGGCACGTACCAAGAGACCCAGTACTTC. Protein: CASSPVGGGTYQETQYF.

The CDR3 spells CSAWTRSTDTQYF. The CDR3 nucleotides read TGCAGTGCTTGGACTAGGAGCACAGATACGCAGTATTTT. The V and J genes are TRBV20-1 and TRBJ2-3; TRBD2 aligns across 7 bases. The CDR3 extends over 13 amino acids. V was pared by 5 bases and J by 0 bases, with 2 bases of the junction left unmatched. Germline V gives CDR1 DFQATT, CDR2 SNEGSKA (reference sequence).

This clonotype has only a few counts. The chain links TRBV10-3 to TRBJ2-5; 9 positions match TRBD2. Trimming removed 4 bases from V and 3 bases from J; junction bases left unmatched: 3. This CDR3 is built from 14 residues. From germline, CDR1 is ENHRY and CDR2 SYGVKD. The CDR3 DNA reads as TGTGCCATCAGTGTAGCTAGCGGGGAAGAGACCCAGTACTTC. Its translation is CAISVASGEETQYF.

The rearrangement uses TRBV5-5 and TRBJ2-1, with TRBD1 matching over 10 bases. J lost 5 bases, V lost 4 bases, and 6 bases had no gene match. This CDR3 has 15 amino acids. CDR1 is SGHKS, CDR2 YYEKEE, per germline (reference sequence). CDR3 residues: CASSTGTGVHNEQFF. The CDR3 DNA sequence: TGTGCCAGCAGCACCGGGACAGGGGTCCACAATGAGCAGTTCTTC.

This clonotype has only a few counts. The rearrangement uses TRBV25-1 and TRBJ2-1, with D perhaps TRBD1 or TRBD2 (5 bases each). This CDR3 spans 15 amino acids. Germline CDR1 and CDR2: MGHDK and SYGVNS. V dropped 2 bases and J dropped 9 bases, with 17 bases sitting between them. For the CDR3, the DNA is TGTGCCAGCAGTGAAGAAGGGGCCGGGGAAGGTGAGCAGTTCTTC. Translation: CASSEEGAGEGEQFF. Based on the CDR3 plus reference TRBV25-1 and TRBJ2-1, the full variable domain is EADIYQTPRYLVIGTGKKITLECSQTMGHDKMYWYQQDPGMELHLIHYSYGVNSTEKGDLSSESTVSRIRTEHFPLTLESARPSHTSQYLCASSEEGAGEGEQFFGPGTRLTVL.

The chain uses TRBV20-1 and TRBJ2-5; the match to TRBD2 covers 13 bases. V dropped 0 bases and J dropped 5; count of bases not matched to a gene: 6. Germline values: CDR1 DFQATT, CDR2 SNEGSKA (reference sequence). There are 16 residues in the CDR3. This CDR3 is CSARDELAGGYETQYF. The CDR3 bases are TGCAGTGCTAGAGATGAACTAGCGGGGGGGTATGAGACCCAGTACTTC.

This clonotype was observed many times. This sequence joins TRBV29-1 and TRBJ2-7; TRBD2 matches at 12 bases. Trimming at V came to 1 base and at J to 3 bases, leaving 4 bases not matched to a gene. Germline CDR1 reads SQVTM; CDR2 reads ANQGSEA. The CDR3 covers 15 residues. CDR3 DNA: TGCAGCGTTGAAGGACTAGCGGGGGATCTCTACGAGCAGTACTTC. Its translation: CSVEGLAGDLYEQYF.

This clonotype was seen ten or more times. Written as DNA, the CDR3 is TGTGCCAGCAGTCCCGGGACGTCAAATAATGAAAAACTGTTTTTT. This translates into CASSPGTSNNEKLFF. This rearrangement joins TRBV12-3 or TRBV12-4 to TRBJ1-4; possible D gene TRBD1, 5 bases. V was trimmed by 5 bases and J by 4 bases, leaving 14 bases between them. The CDR3 extends over 15 amino acids.

V gene TRBV5-1 combines with J gene TRBJ2-7; perhaps D is TRBD1 or TRBD2 (6 bases each). The CDR3 length is 15 residues. Trimming took off 0 bases at V and 0 bases at J, with 10 bases between the two ends. Germline CDR1 SGHRS, CDR2 YFSETQ. The CDR3 nucleotides read TGCGCCAGCAGCTTGGACGGGGGCCGCTCCTACGAGCAGTACTTC. Its translation is CASSLDGGRSYEQYF.